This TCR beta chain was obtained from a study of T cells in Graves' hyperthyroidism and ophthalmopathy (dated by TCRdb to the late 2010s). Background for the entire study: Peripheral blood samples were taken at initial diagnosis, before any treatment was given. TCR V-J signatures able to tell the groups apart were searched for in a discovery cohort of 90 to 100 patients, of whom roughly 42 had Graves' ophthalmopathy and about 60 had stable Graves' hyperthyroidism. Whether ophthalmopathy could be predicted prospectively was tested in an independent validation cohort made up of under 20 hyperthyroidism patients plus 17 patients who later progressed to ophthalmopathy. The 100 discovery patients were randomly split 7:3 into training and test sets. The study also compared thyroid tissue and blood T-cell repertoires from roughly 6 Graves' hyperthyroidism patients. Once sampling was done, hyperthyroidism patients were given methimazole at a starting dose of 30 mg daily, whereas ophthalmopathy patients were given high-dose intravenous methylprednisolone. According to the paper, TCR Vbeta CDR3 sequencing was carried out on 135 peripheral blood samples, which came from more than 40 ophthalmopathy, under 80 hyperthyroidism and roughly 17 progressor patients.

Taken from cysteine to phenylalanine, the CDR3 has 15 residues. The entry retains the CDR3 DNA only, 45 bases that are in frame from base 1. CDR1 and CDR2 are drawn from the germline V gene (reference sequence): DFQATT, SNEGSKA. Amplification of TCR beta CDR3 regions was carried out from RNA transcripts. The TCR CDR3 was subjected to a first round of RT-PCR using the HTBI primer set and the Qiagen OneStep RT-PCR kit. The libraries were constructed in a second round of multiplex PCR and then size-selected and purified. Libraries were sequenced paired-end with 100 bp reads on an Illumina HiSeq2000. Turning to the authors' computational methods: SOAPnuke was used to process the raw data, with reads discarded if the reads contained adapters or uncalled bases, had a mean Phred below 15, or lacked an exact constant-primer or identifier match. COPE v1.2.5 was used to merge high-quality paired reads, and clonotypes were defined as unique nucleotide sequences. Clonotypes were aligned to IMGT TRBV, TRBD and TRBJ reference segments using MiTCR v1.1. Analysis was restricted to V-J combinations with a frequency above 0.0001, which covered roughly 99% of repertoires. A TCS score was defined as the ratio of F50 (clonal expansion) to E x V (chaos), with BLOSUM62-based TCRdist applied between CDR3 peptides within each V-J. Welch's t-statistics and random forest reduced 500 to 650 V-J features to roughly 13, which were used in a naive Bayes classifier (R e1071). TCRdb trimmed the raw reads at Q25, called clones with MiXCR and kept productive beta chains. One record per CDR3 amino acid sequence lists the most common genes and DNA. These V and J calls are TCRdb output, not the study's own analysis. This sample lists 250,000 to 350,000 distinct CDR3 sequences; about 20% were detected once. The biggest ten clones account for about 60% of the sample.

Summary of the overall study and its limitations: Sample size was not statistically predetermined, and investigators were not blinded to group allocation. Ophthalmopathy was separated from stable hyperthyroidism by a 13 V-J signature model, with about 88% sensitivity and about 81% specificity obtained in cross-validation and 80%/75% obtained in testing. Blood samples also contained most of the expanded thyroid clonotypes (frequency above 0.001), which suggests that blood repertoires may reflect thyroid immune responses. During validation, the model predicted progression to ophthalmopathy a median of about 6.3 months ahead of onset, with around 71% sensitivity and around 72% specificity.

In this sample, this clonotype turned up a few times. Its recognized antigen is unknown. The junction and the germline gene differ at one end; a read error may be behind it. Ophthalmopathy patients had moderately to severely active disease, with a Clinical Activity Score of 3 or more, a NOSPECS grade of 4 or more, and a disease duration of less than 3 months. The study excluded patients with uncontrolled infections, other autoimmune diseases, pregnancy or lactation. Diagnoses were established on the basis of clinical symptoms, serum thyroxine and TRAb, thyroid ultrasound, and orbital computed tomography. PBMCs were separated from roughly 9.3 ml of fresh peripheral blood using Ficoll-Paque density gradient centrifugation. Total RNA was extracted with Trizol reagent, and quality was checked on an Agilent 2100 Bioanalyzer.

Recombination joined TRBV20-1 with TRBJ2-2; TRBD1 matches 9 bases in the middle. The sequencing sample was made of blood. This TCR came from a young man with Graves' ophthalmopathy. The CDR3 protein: CSATTGTGNTGELLF. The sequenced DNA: TGCAGTGCAACTACCGGGACAGGGAACACCGGGGAGCTGCTTTTT.